Each of the 18 T cell receptor beta chains below was sequenced from the same sample in a study of glioma-infiltrating T cells after dendritic cell vaccination. Generated by immunoSEQ multiplex PCR, the TCRdb table keeps only in-frame clones and is missing some. The data show roughly 90,000 clones, with under 90% seen just once and around a sixth held by the top ten. The sequencing used blood, collected before dendritic cell vaccination. The receptors come from a human donor with glioblastoma.

The genes are TRBV5-1 and TRBJ2-5, with 10 bases lining up with TRBD2. Unmatched junction bases numbered 3, after V lost 0 bases and J lost 1 base. Germline V gene data show CDR1 as SGHRS and CDR2 as YFSETQ. This CDR3 contains 16 residues. The CDR3 here is CASSLAAGGPQETQYF. The CDR3 DNA follows: TGCGCCAGCAGCTTGGCAGCGGGAGGGCCCCAAGAGACCCAGTACTTC.

The chain uses TRBV2 and TRBJ1-1; D ambiguous. The germline CDR1 and CDR2 sequences are SNHLY and FYNNEI. The CDR3 runs to 13 residues. V was pared by 2 bases and J by 7 bases, with 11 bases between. CDR3 sequence (DNA): TGTGCCAGCAGTGAAAGGCAGGCAGGTGAAGCTTTCTTT. It is translated as CASSERQAGEAFF.

The genes are TRBV29-1 and TRBJ2-7; 7 bases align to TRBD1. The V segment lost 2 bases and the J segment 1 base; nucleotides outside the gene matches: 8. The germline gives CDR1 SQVTM, CDR2 ANQGSEA. The CDR3 is 15 residues long. The DNA for the CDR3 is TGCAGCGTTGAACTAGGACAGGAAGAATCCTACGAGCAGTACTTC. Its protein is CSVELGQEESYEQYF.

The gene calls are TRBV15 and TRBJ1-2; D call uncertain. V dropped 2 bases and J dropped 4 bases, with 17 bases sitting between them. This CDR3 has 16 residues. Germline CDR1 and CDR2: LNHNV and YYDKDF (reference sequence). The CDR3 here is CATSRPRANLGYGYTF. CDR3 DNA: TGTGCCACCAGCAGACCGAGGGCGAATTTAGGCTATGGCTACACCTTC.

This clone was found once. The rearrangement joins TRBV18 to TRBJ2-4; D might be TRBD1 (5 bases). V was cut by 0 bases and J by 1 base, with 22 bases left in between. The germline V gene has CDR1 KGHSH and CDR2 LQKENI. CDR3 length: 20 residues. The CDR3 loop reads CASSPPRWGGGLEAKNIQYF. The CDR3 DNA is TGTGCCAGCTCACCACCCCGGTGGGGCGGCGGCCTTGAGGCCAAAAACATTCAGTACTTC.

CDR3 nucleotides: TGTGCCAGCAGCTTAGCGATTCAGGGCGAGCAGTACTTC. Amino acids: CASSLAIQGEQYF. V usage is TRBV7-9 and J usage is TRBJ2-7; TRBD1 is a possible D gene (5 bases). The CDR3 consists of 13 residues. Germline-derived CDR1 and CDR2 are SEHNR and FQNEAQ (reference sequence). The V end lost 0 bases, the J end lost 6 bases, and 9 bases lay between the germline ends.

The chain carries TRBV5-1 and TRBJ1-2; 12 bases align to TRBD1. This CDR3 spans 18 amino acids. Per germline, CDR1 SGHRS and CDR2 YFSETQ. V shed 4 bases and J 10 bases; nucleotides not matched to a gene: 20. CDR3 sequence: CASSGTGGSERPSLAYTF. For the CDR3, the DNA is TGCGCCAGCAGCGGGACAGGGGGCTCCGAAAGGCCCTCCCTTGCCTACACCTTC.

This chain uses TRBV5-6 with TRBJ1-4; 9 bases are a match to TRBD1. V lost 2 bases to trimming and J lost 12 bases; unmatched junction nucleotides: 8. CDR1 is SGHDT, CDR2 YYEEEE, per germline. This CDR3 is built from 14 residues. CDR3: CASSFGTGRGELFF. DNA of the CDR3: TGTGCCAGCAGCTTTGGGACAGGGCGAGGGGAACTGTTTTTT.

V is TRBV27 and J is TRBJ2-7; 7 nucleotides align to TRBD2. From germline, CDR1 is MNHEY and CDR2 SMNVEV (reference sequence). Losses at the gene ends were 0 bases for V and 0 bases for J; bases not matched to a gene: 2. CDR3 size: 15 residues. The CDR3 DNA is TGTGCCAGCAGTTTATCTGGGGGGGGCTCCTACGAGCAGTACTTC. It yields the protein CASSLSGGGSYEQYF.

V usage is TRBV13 and J usage is TRBJ2-7; the D gene is possibly TRBD1 (5 bases). Germline V gives CDR1 PRHDT, CDR2 FYEKMQ (reference sequence). V dropped 6 bases and J dropped 1 base, with 7 bases sitting between them. The CDR3 is made up of 12 amino acids. The DNA for the CDR3 is TGTGCCAGCAGTGACAGTTCCTACGAGCAGTACTTC. This gives the protein CASSDSSYEQYF.

The chain joins TRBV6-5 to TRBJ2-1, with 7 bases aligning to TRBD2. V shed 4 bases, J shed 5 bases, and the junction held 8 bases outside the gene matches. The CDR3 has 15 amino acids. Looked up from germline, CDR1 is MNHEY and CDR2 is SVGAGI. The CDR3 bases are TGTGCCAGCAGTTCCTTGGGGGGGGGAAACAATGAGCAGTTCTTC. Encoded protein: CASSSLGGGNNEQFF.

The rearrangement uses TRBV28 and TRBJ2-7; 7 bases map to TRBD2. Germline lookup yields CDR1 MDHEN and CDR2 SYDVKM. The trim removed 5 bases at V and 1 base at J, leaving 8 bases unmatched. This CDR3 has 15 residues. Here the CDR3 reads CASSMLRGRSYEQYF. For the CDR3, the DNA is TGTGCCAGCAGTATGCTGCGGGGGAGGTCCTACGAGCAGTACTTC.

The rearrangement joins TRBV7-8 to TRBJ2-5, with TRBD2 identical over 12 bases. Germline V lookup: CDR1 SGHVS, CDR2 FQNEAQ. CDR3 length: 15 amino acids. J gave up 4 bases and V 5 bases, and 5 bases lay outside the gene matches. The CDR3 DNA sequence: TGTGCCAGCAGCACTAGCGGGAGGAGTCGAGAGACCCAGTACTTC. Residues: CASSTSGRSRETQYF.

The chain combines TRBV6-1 with TRBJ1-2, with a tentative D call TRBD1 (6 bases). Deletions cut 7 bases from V and 8 bases from J, with 17 bases between. The CDR3 length is 13 residues. CDR1 is MNHNS, CDR2 SASEGT, per germline. CDR3 in DNA: TGTGCCAGCAAGACAGGCGTAAATCGGGGCTACACCTTC. Protein: CASKTGVNRGYTF.

This clone has a handful of counts. V is TRBV28 and J is TRBJ1-3; D call uncertain. The germline V gene encodes CDR1 MDHEN and CDR2 SYDVKM. The germline V and J ends were trimmed by 7 bases and 7 bases, with 14 bases remaining between them. The CDR3 totals 13 residues. The CDR3 is CASTPRAGNTIYF. CDR3 sequence (DNA): TGTGCCAGCACCCCTCGAGCAGGCAACACCATATATTTT.

The rearrangement uses TRBV10-3 and TRBJ2-7, with 9 bases lining up with TRBD1. The CDR3 has 13 residues. The germline V gene encodes CDR1 ENHRY and CDR2 SYGVKD. Germline trimming cut 7 bases from V and 0 bases from J; bases unmatched to any gene: 1. This CDR3 is CAITQGASYEQYF. CDR3 DNA: TGTGCCATCACACAGGGGGCCTCCTACGAGCAGTACTTC.

The CDR3 bases are TGTGCCAGCAGCTCCGTTGTTGGGGAGGGCGGGTACGAGCAGTACTTC. It translates to CASSSVVGEGGYEQYF. The chain uses TRBV13 and TRBJ2-7; 7 nucleotides agree with TRBD2. Germline trimming cut 4 bases from V and 4 bases from J; bases unmatched to any gene: 13. The CDR3 runs to 16 residues. The germline gives CDR1 PRHDT, CDR2 FYEKMQ (reference sequence).

J is TRBJ1-6 and V is TRBV7-2, with D perhaps TRBD1 (6 bases). The CDR3 runs to 19 residues. V gave up 1 base and J gave up 0 bases, with 16 bases separating them. The germline V gene encodes CDR1 SGHTA and CDR2 FQGNSA. The CDR3: CASSLGGKGGSSYNSPLHF. The CDR3 nucleotides read TGTGCCAGCAGCTTAGGGGGCAAAGGGGGAAGCTCCTATAATTCACCCCTCCACTTT.